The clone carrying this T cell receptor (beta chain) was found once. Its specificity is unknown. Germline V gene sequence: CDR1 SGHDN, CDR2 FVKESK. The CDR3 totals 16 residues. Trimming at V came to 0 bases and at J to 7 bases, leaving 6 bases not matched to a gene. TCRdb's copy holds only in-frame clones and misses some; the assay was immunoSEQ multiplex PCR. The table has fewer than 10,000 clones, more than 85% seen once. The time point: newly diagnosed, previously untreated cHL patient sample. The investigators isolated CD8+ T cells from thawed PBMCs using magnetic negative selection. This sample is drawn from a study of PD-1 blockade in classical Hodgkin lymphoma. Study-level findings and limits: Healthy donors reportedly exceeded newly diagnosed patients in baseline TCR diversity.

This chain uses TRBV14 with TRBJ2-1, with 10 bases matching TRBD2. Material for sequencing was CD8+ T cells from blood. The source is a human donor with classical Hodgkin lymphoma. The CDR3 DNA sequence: TGTGCCAGCAGCCAAGAGATCGGACTAGCGGAGAATGAGCAGTTCTTC. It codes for CASSQEIGLAENEQFF. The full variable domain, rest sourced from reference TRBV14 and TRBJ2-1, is EAGVTQFPSHSVIEKGQTVTLRCDPISGHDNLYWYRRVMGKEIKFLLHFVKESKQDESGMPNNRFLAERTGGTYSTLKVQPAELEDSGVYFCASSQEIGLAENEQFFGPGTRLTVL.